This T cell receptor beta chain was captured in a study of OX40 agonist ivuxolimab in advanced cancers. The wider study: Patients were dosed intravenously with ivuxolimab at 0.01 to 10 mg/kg every 2 weeks.

V lost 2 bases to trimming and J lost 0 bases; unmatched junction nucleotides: 3. The V gene's germline CDR1 is SGHTS and CDR2 YDEGEE. The CDR3 is made up of 15 amino acids. Profiling relied on immunoSEQ multiplex PCR, and the TCRdb table lists in-frame clones only, not all of them. The sample lists roughly 70,000 clones; 75% to 90% were seen once. V is TRBV5-8 and J is TRBJ2-3; 7 nucleotides agree with TRBD1. Sample: CD4+ or CD8+ T cells sorted from blood, taken in a trial of the OX40 agonist ivuxolimab. This receptor was identified in an adult with an advanced solid tumor such as melanoma, head and neck, liver or kidney cancer. The CDR3 spells CASSLPGQSTDTQYF. In DNA, the CDR3 is TGTGCCAGCAGCTTACCGGGACAGAGCACAGATACGCAGTATTTT.